This T cell receptor beta chain was identified in a study of identical twins. Whole-study results and caveats: Cord blood beta clonotypes that were abundant carried fewer insertions, and memory repertoires showed no such trend. Researchers reported excess low generation probability among twin-shared out-of-frame alpha sequences.

TCRdb redid the calling of the 5' RACE reads with MiXCR, one entry per CDR3 protein. Of approximately 890,000 distinct CDR3 sequences in the sample, 12% are singletons; the top ten hold roughly 1.6%. Concerning this clonotype itself: Antigen unknown.

All donors were healthy, and all were Caucasian. Trimming removed 4 bases from V and 0 bases from J, with 16 bases in between. The CDR3 spans 17 residues. Germline-derived CDR1 and CDR2 are DFQATT and SNEGSKA (reference sequence). These data were likewise used in another study, on yellow fever vaccine responses in identical twins. As reported in that work: Twins showed a vaccine T cell response that reportedly seemed partly convergent, partly personalized.

This chain joins TRBV20-1 and TRBJ2-6, with D possibly matching TRBD1 (5 bases). The sequence came from a woman in her late teens or twenties in good health. Sequenced input: PBMCs. CDR3 amino acids: CSAIAVQGFSGANVLTF. For the CDR3, the DNA is TGCAGTGCTATTGCAGTCCAGGGCTTCTCTGGGGCCAACGTCCTGACTTTC.